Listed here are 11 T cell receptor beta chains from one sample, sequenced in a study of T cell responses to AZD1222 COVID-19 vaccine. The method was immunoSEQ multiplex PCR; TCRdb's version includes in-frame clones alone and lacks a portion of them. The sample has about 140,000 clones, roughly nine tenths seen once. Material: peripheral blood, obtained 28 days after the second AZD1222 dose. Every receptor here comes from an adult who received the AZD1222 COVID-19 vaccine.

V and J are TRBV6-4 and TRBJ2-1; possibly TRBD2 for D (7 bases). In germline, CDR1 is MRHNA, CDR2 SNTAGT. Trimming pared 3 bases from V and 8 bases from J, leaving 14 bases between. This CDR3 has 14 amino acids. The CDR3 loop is CASSEEGGPYEQFF. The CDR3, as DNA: TGTGCCAGCAGTGAGGAGGGGGGGCCCTATGAGCAGTTCTTC.

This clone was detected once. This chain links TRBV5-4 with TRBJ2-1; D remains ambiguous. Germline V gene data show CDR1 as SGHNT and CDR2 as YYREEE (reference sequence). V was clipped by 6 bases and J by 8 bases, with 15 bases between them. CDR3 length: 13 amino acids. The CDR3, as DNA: TGTGCCAGCACGTCGGAGCCGGCCTATGAGCAGTTCTTC. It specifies CASTSEPAYEQFF.

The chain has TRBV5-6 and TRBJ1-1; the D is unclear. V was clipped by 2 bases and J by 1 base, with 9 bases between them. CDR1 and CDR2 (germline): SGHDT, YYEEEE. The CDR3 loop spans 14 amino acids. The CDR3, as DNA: TGTGCCAGCAGCTTCGTGAGTTCGAACACTGAAGCTTTCTTT. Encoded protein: CASSFVSSNTEAFF.

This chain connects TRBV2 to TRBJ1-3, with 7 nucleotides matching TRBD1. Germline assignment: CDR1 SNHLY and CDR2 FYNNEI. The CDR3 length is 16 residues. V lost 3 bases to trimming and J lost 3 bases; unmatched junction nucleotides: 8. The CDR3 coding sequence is TGTGCCAGCAGTGACCAGACAGGGACTTTTGGAAACACCATATATTTT. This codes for CASSDQTGTFGNTIYF.

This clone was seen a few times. The CDR3, as DNA: TGTGCCAGCAGGGTGGCAGGGCTAGGAAACACCATATATTTT. Translated, it gives CASRVAGLGNTIYF. The chain employs TRBV2 and TRBJ1-3, with D perhaps TRBD1 (5 bases). The CDR3 length is 14 residues. Germline V CDR1 and CDR2: SNHLY, FYNNEI. The V gene lost 6 bases and the J gene lost 4 bases, with 13 bases spanning the gap.

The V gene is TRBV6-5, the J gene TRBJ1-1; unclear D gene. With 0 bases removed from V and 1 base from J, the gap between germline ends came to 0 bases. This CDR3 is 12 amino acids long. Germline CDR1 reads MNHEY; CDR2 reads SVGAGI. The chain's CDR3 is CASSYSNTEAFF. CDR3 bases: TGTGCCAGCAGTTACTCGAACACTGAAGCTTTCTTT.

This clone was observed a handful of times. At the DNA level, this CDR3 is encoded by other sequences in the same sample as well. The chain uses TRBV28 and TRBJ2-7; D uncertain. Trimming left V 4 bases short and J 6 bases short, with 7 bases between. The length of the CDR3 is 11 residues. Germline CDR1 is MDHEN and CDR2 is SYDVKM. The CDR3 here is CASSSPREQYF. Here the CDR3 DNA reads TGTGCCAGCAGTTCCCCCCGCGAGCAGTACTTC.

CDR3 amino acids: CASSLSVGMRSYEQYF. The DNA of the CDR3 is TGTGCCAGCAGTTTATCGGTAGGGATGAGGTCCTACGAGCAGTACTTC. The chain uses TRBV27 and TRBJ2-7; D remains unclear. Germline CDR1 reads MNHEY; CDR2 reads SMNVEV (reference sequence). The CDR3 extends over 16 amino acids. The V and J ends lost 0 bases and 1 base respectively, with 13 bases between them.

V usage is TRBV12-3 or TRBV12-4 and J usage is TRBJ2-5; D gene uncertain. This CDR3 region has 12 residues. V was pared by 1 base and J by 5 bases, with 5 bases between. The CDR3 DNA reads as TGTGCCAGCAGTTTAGGCGATGAGACCCAGTACTTC. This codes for CASSLGDETQYF.

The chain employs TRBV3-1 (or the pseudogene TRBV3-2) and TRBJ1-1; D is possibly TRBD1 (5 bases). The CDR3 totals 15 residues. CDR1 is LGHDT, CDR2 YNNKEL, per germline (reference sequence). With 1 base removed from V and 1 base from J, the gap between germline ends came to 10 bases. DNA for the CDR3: TGTGCCAGCAGCCAAGGGGGCGGGGGGAACACTGAAGCTTTCTTT. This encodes CASSQGGGGNTEAFF.

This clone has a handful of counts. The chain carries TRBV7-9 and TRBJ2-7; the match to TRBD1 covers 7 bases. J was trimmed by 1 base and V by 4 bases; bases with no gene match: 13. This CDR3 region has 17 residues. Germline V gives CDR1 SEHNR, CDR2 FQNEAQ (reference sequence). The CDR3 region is CASSWTGRDDLSYEQYF. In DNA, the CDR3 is TGTGCCAGCAGCTGGACAGGCCGGGACGACCTTTCCTACGAGCAGTACTTC.